Sequencing of this T cell receptor beta chain was carried out in a study of CD8 T cells in ankylosing spondylitis. V lost 1 base to trimming and J lost 0 bases; unmatched junction nucleotides: 1. Germline CDR1 and CDR2: SGHKS and YYEKEE (reference sequence). CDR3 length: 15 amino acids. TCRdb reanalysed the 5' RACE reads using MiXCR and keeps one entry per CDR3 protein. Of tens of thousands of distinct CDR3 sequences detected, 7.9% appear once; the ten largest clones hold approximately 31%. This clonotype was obtained from a male donor with ankylosing spondylitis or in good health (not recorded which). What was sequenced was blood. The chain joins TRBV5-5 to TRBJ2-5, with 9 positions matching TRBD2. The CDR3 is CASSLLAGNQETQYF. In nucleotides, the CDR3 is TGTGCCAGCAGCTTGCTAGCGGGGAACCAAGAGACCCAGTACTTC.